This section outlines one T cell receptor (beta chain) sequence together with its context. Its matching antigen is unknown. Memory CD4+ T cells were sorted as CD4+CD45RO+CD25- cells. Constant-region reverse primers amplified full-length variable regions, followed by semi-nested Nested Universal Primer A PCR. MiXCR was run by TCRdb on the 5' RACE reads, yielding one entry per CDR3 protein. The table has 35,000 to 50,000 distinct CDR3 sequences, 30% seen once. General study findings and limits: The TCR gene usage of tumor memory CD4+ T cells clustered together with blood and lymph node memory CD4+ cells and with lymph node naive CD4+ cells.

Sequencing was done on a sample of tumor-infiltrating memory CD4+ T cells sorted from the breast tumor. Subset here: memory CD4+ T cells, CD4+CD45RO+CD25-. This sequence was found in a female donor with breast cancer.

The CDR3 DNA follows: TGTGCCAGCAGTCCGGGACAGGGGGCCTCCTACAATGAGCAGTTCTTC. It yields the protein CASSPGQGASYNEQFF. The chain links TRBV12-3 or TRBV12-4 to TRBJ2-1, with 12 bases matching TRBD1. This CDR3 contains 16 residues. The J segment lost 0 bases and the V segment lost 5 bases, leaving 2 bases of the junction unmatched.